Following are 14 T cell receptor beta chains from one sample sequenced in a study of shared clonotypes between healthy human individuals. Measured with immunoSEQ multiplex PCR; TCRdb has only the in-frame clones, and not every one. Of a few hundred thousand clones listed, more than 95% were seen once; the top ten hold approximately 0.057%. Sequenced input: naive CD4+ T cells sorted from blood. The subset was: CD45RA+ positively selected. The receptors were sampled from a woman in her 30s in good health.

This chain joins TRBV28 and TRBJ2-7; D is uncertain. Germline values: CDR1 MDHEN, CDR2 SYDVKM. V was pared by 4 bases and J by 2 bases, with 18 bases between. The CDR3 consists of 16 residues. CDR3: CASSSPLAGGPYEQYF. The CDR3 region has the DNA TGTGCCAGCAGTTCCCCCCTGGCCGGTGGCCCCTACGAGCAGTACTTC.

The rearrangement joins TRBV2 to TRBJ2-7; perhaps TRBD2 as D (6 bases). The CDR3 consists of 12 residues. Germline V gene data show CDR1 as SNHLY and CDR2 as FYNNEI. Trimming pared 10 bases from V and 7 bases from J, leaving 17 bases between. The CDR3 bases are TGTGCCATTACTGGACCGGCGGGGGAGCAGTACTTC. It encodes CAITGPAGEQYF.

V and J are TRBV11-2 and TRBJ2-7, with 7 bases fitting TRBD1. V lost 4 bases to trimming and J lost 0 bases; unmatched junction nucleotides: 6. The CDR3 totals 15 residues. Per the germline V gene, CDR1 is SGHAT and CDR2 is FQNNGV. The CDR3 nucleotides read TGTGCCAGCAGCTCCGGGACAGCGATCTCCTACGAGCAGTACTTC. Amino acid sequence: CASSSGTAISYEQYF.

The V gene is TRBV4-1, the J gene TRBJ2-7, with D perhaps TRBD2 (5 bases). With 2 bases removed from V and 3 bases from J, the gap between germline ends came to 11 bases. The germline V gene encodes CDR1 MGHRA and CDR2 YSYEKL. The CDR3 runs to 14 residues. The chain's CDR3 is CASSQPLGSYEQYF. The DNA of the CDR3 is TGCGCCAGCAGCCAACCCCTTGGGAGCTACGAGCAGTACTTC.

The chain links TRBV21-1 to TRBJ2-3; TRBD2 was called by the table and not checked on the DNA. TRBV21-1 is marked as a pseudogene. This CDR3 is built from 18 residues. CDR3: CASSTPPAGSCLSDTQYF. In DNA, the CDR3 is TGTGCCAGCAGCACCCCACCAGCGGGAAGTTGTCTTTCAGATACGCAGTATTTT.

The chain uses TRBV9 and TRBJ2-1; D is uncertain. Trimming removed 6 bases from V and 6 bases from J, with 13 bases in between. Germline V lookup: CDR1 SGDLS, CDR2 YYNGEE. The CDR3 has 13 amino acids. CDR3 region: CASKPSGSNEQFF. As DNA, the CDR3 is TGTGCCAGCAAACCCTCAGGATCCAATGAGCAGTTCTTC.

V is TRBV14 and J is TRBJ2-1; 8 bases agree with TRBD2. The V and J ends lost 2 bases and 2 bases, in that order; junction bases with no gene match: 2. The CDR3 totals 15 residues. The V gene's germline CDR1 is SGHDN and CDR2 FVKESK. CDR3 sequence reads: CASSQTAGAYNEQFF. The CDR3 DNA sequence: TGTGCCAGCAGCCAAACAGCGGGGGCCTACAATGAGCAGTTCTTC.

V is TRBV6-1 and J is TRBJ1-1, with 7 bases aligning to TRBD1. The J segment lost 5 bases and the V segment lost 5 bases, leaving 5 bases of the junction unmatched. The germline V gene has CDR1 MNHNS and CDR2 SASEGT. CDR3 length: 13 residues. The DNA for the CDR3 is TGTGCCAGCAGTTCGCAGGGGGAAACTGAAGCTTTCTTT. Its translation: CASSSQGETEAFF.

The rearrangement joins TRBV6-5 to TRBJ2-2; 8 bases match TRBD1. The CDR3 has 14 amino acids. V dropped 11 bases and J dropped 2; count of bases not matched to a gene: 7. Germline V gives CDR1 MNHEY, CDR2 SVGAGI. DNA of the CDR3: TGTGCCGCTGTGGACAGGGCAAACACCGGGGAGCTGTTTTTT. It encodes CAAVDRANTGELFF.

The rearrangement links TRBV14 to TRBJ1-4, with 9 bases identical to TRBD1. V shed 3 bases, J shed 10 bases, and the junction held 9 bases outside the gene matches. Germline V gene lookup returns CDR1 SGHDN and CDR2 FVKESK. This CDR3 contains 15 residues. CDR3 DNA sequence: TGTGCCAGCAGCCATGCAGACAGGGGGGCAGGAAAACTGTTTTTT. It is translated as CASSHADRGAGKLFF.

This chain uses TRBV27 with TRBJ2-5; TRBD2 matches at 8 bases. Germline V gene sequence: CDR1 MNHEY, CDR2 SMNVEV (reference sequence). The CDR3 is 11 residues long. Losses at the gene ends were 8 bases for V and 7 bases for J; bases not matched to a gene: 3. CDR3 nucleotides: TGTGCCAGCCGCCGGGGGGGGACCCAGTACTTC. Residues: CASRRGGTQYF.

This clone showed up just a few times. V and J are TRBV5-1 and TRBJ1-2, with D tentatively TRBD1 (5 bases). The V gene's germline CDR1 is SGHRS and CDR2 YFSETQ. With 6 bases removed from V and 4 bases from J, the gap between germline ends came to 10 bases. The CDR3 runs 12 residues. CDR3 loop: CASKQGTYGYTF. The DNA for the CDR3 is TGCGCCAGCAAGCAGGGTACCTATGGCTACACCTTC. Complete variable domain (other parts from reference TRBV5-1 and TRBJ1-2): KAGVTQTPRYLIKTRGQQVTLSCSPISGHRSVSWYQQTPGQGLQFLFEYFSETQRNKGNFPGRFSGRQFSNSRSEMNVSTLELGDSALYLCASKQGTYGYTFGSGTRLTVV.

V gene TRBV6-1 combines with J gene TRBJ1-4; 7 nucleotides line up with TRBD1. V shed 4 bases and J 2 bases; nucleotides not matched to a gene: 4. CDR3 length equals 15 residues. The germline gives CDR1 MNHNS, CDR2 SASEGT. The CDR3 reads CASSVLGQTNEKLFF. In nucleotides, the CDR3 is TGTGCCAGCAGTGTATTGGGACAGACTAATGAAAAACTGTTTTTT.

The chain combines TRBV2 with TRBJ2-2; D perhaps matches TRBD2 (5 bases). The CDR3 sequence is 13 residues long. Looked up from germline, CDR1 is SNHLY and CDR2 is FYNNEI. Trimming took off 8 bases at V and 6 bases at J, with 13 bases between the two ends. The CDR3: CASRNEGSGELFF. As DNA, the CDR3 is TGTGCCAGCCGGAATGAGGGTTCCGGGGAGCTGTTTTTT.